One TCR beta chain is described in this entry. Its antigen is not yet known. There are no base qualities to consult, and no much larger clone falls within one base. This specimen comes from a study of vaccination and CD4 T cells after COVID-19 (dated by TCRdb to the early 2020s). Describing the broader study: Convalescent patients had a positive SARS-CoV-2 result on nasal swab PCR, and of these patients, nine had mild disease and one had severe disease. The convalescent cohort comprised six males and four females, including two Hispanic individuals, seven Caucasians, two Asians and one multiracial person. Two doses of either the Pfizer-BioNTech BNT162b2 vaccine (n=8) or the Moderna mRNA-1273 vaccine (n=2) were administered to participants. Post-COVID blood samples were collected from convalescent patients a median of around 100 days after diagnosis, with a range of roughly 30 to 161 days. Post-vaccine blood samples were collected a median of approximately eleven weeks after the second vaccine dose, ranging from about 13 to 241 days. For stimulating the cultures, overlapping spike peptide pools were used, derived from SARS-CoV-2 as well as from the common cold coronaviruses HCoV-NL63, HCoV-OC43 and HCoV-229E. Control cultures used a CEFX viral epitope pool as positive control, an HIV-1 Nef peptide pool as negative control, or no peptide. The spike-specific CD4+ TCR repertoire was compared before and after mRNA vaccination in approximately 9 COVID-19 convalescent patients and a handful of infection-naive healthy vaccine recipients. Paper-wide results and their limitations: Only a relatively small number of convalescent patients were included in the study, and early timepoints following natural infection were not analyzed. Nearly all vaccine-specific clones in convalescent patients (304 of 307) were mono-reactive for SARS-CoV-2 spike rather than cross-reactive with common cold coronaviruses. Among convalescent patients, a median roughly 84% of the SARS-CoV-2-reactive clones seen after vaccination appeared only after vaccination, which suggests priming specific to the vaccine. The median count of SARS-CoV-2-reactive clonotypes went up from 20 to 25 after infection to about 40 after vaccination, although the change was not significant.

The germline V gene (reference sequence) yields MNHEY for CDR1 and SMNVEV for CDR2. The CDR3 contains 13 residues, cysteine and phenylalanine counted. Just the 39-base CDR3 DNA is kept, in frame starting at base 1. Between the V and J ends, shortened by 4 bases and 5 bases respectively, the junction contains 8 bases. The sample's treatment or condition label is to be understood as: roughly nine-day PBMC culture with coronavirus spike peptide pools or control peptides (ViraFEST assay). The ViraFEST assay was used in the study, in which antigen-specific T cells were expanded with peptide pools and expanded clonotypes were subsequently identified by TCR sequencing. The convalescent patients' positive SARS-CoV-2 PCR tests fell between March and December 2020, which was before the Alpha, Beta and Delta variants emerged in the United States. Each well held fewer than 2.5 million PBMCs cultured with 9 to 10 ug/ml peptide pools in IMDM containing around 4.5% human AB serum and around 10 IU/ml IL-2. On days 3 and 7, half of the culture medium was replaced with fresh IL-2-containing medium. CD4+ T cells were isolated after approximately ten days of culture through negative selection using the EasySep CD4+ T cell isolation kit. Ficoll-Paque Plus gradient centrifugation was used to isolate PBMCs from whole blood, and the isolated PBMCs were then either used fresh or cryopreserved at -140C. Culture conditions were generally each tested in triplicate wells.

The library was prepared using PCR. TCR sequencing of DNA from cultured CD4+ T cells used the Oncomine TCR Beta short-read assay at the Johns Hopkins FTIC core. The QIAamp micro DNA kit was used to extract genomic DNA from the cultured CD4+ T cells. Oncomine TCR Beta libraries from cultured CD4+ T cells were pooled with unique dual indexes and sequenced on an Illumina iSeq 100. In the original analysis: Non-productive sequences were removed, and CDR3s not starting with C, not ending with F or W, or shorter than 7 amino acids were discarded. Antigen-specific clonotypes were identified with the MANAFEST web application by comparing peptide-stimulated wells with reference and other culture wells. Positive clones required FDR below 0.05, an odds ratio above 5, and productive frequency above 0.1% in at least two of three replicate wells. A clonotype counted as cross-reactive if it showed significant expansion both in the SARS-CoV-2 spike wells and in at least one common cold coronavirus spike condition. CDR3 homology was assessed with Levenshtein distances (stringdist) and unrooted phylogenetic trees (ape) in R version 3.6.1. The public reads were reanalyzed by TCRdb: fastp trimming at Q25, MiXCR alignment, in-frame beta chains only. Rows with one shared CDR3 protein collapse into an entry with the most common genes and DNA. The V and J calls shown here were made by TCRdb, not taken from the authors' results. This sample gives roughly 7,500 distinct CDR3 sequences in total; roughly half of them show up just once. The top ten clones comprise about a fifth of the sample.

Recombination joined TRBV27 with TRBJ1-4; the D gene is not confidently resolved. Material: CD4+ T cells from blood, cultured in vitro. This sequence was found in a human donor who had recovered from COVID-19. The CDR3 amino acid sequence is: CASSSWANEKLFF. In nucleotide form, the sequence is TGTGCCAGCAGTTCGTGGGCCAATGAAAAACTGTTTTTT.